A selection of T cell receptor beta chains follows, all from one sample in a study of control samples from healthy donors and cancer patients. Profiling relied on immunoSEQ multiplex PCR, and the TCRdb table lists in-frame clones only, not all of them. The profile shows roughly 100,000 clones, 91% of them singletons. The sequencing sample was made of blood. The receptors were gathered from a woman in her 30s in good health. CDR3s include the opening cysteine and the closing phenylalanine or tryptophan. The D gene is left open where the match is weak. Clone size is given for some rows only: seen once, a few or many times, or a class if the clone is expanded.

clone_size	v_call	d_call	j_call	cdr3_nt	cdr3_aa
-	TRBV3-1/TRBV3-2	-	TRBJ2-7	TGTGCCAGCAGCGACGGTGGGGGGCGATTCGACGAGCAGTACTTC	CASSDGGGRFDEQYF
-	TRBV28	TRBD1	TRBJ1-2	TGTGCCAGCAGAGCCGGACAGGGAGTGGACACCTTC	CASRAGQGVDTF
-	TRBV3-1/TRBV3-2	-	TRBJ2-1	TGTGCCAGCAGCCCCCCGGTAGGCGCTAGCTCCTACAATGAGCAGTTCTTC	CASSPPVGASSYNEQFF
-	TRBV5-4	-	TRBJ2-7	TGTGCCAGCAGCTTGGATCGGTACGAGCAGTACTTC	CASSLDRYEQYF
-	TRBV27	TRBD2	TRBJ2-7	TGTGCCAGCAGTTGGCGGGAGGGCCCGTACGAGCAGTACTTC	CASSWREGPYEQYF
-	TRBV7-2	-	TRBJ2-5	TGTGCCAGCAGCTTAGAACTAGTAAAAGAGACCCAGTACTTC	CASSLELVKETQYF
-	TRBV5-1	-	TRBJ1-1	TGCGCCAGCAGCTTGAGTACGGGGCTGGGGACTGAAGCTTTCTTT	CASSLSTGLGTEAFF
-	TRBV7-6	-	TRBJ2-6	TGTGCCAGCAGCTCCGACGGAACCGGGGCCAACGTCCTGACTTTC	CASSSDGTGANVLTF
-	TRBV6-5	TRBD1	TRBJ1-3	TGTGCCAGCAGTTTACAGGGGGCGCGCGGAAACACCATATATTTT	CASSLQGARGNTIYF
few	TRBV13	TRBD1	TRBJ2-2	TGTGCCAGCAGCTTAGGAGGAGCAGGGGGCCGGGAGCTGTTTTTT	CASSLGGAGGRELFF
-	TRBV5-8	-	TRBJ1-4	TGTGCCAGCAGCTTTCCCCGACAGACAACTAATGAAAAACTGTTTTTT	CASSFPRQTTNEKLFF
-	TRBV5-1	-	TRBJ2-1	TGCGCCAGCAGGGACGCCTCAGGCTCCTACAATGAGCAGTTCTTC	CASRDASGSYNEQFF
-	TRBV6-6	-	TRBJ1-4	TGTGCCAGCAGGGGGGGTACAACTAATGAAAAACTGTTTTTT	CASRGGTTNEKLFF
-	TRBV25-1	TRBD1	TRBJ2-7	TGTGCCAGCAGTCGAGGACAGGGTGTCCACGAGCAGTACTTC	CASSRGQGVHEQYF
-	TRBV7-8	TRBD1	TRBJ1-2	TGTGCCAGCAGCTCGACAGGGGTCTATGGCTACACCTTC	CASSSTGVYGYTF
-	TRBV5-8	TRBD1	TRBJ1-5	TGTGCCAGCAGCCCGTGGGGGACAGGGGGCCTTGGACAGCCCCAGCATTTT	CASSPWGTGGLGQPQHF
few	TRBV19	-	TRBJ1-3	TGTGCCAGTACCCCCCGCCAGGGATTCGGTGGAAACACCATATATTTT	CASTPRQGFGGNTIYF
-	TRBV7-9	-	TRBJ1-1	TGTGCCAGCAGCTTAGCGTGGGGTACTGAAGCTTTCTTT	CASSLAWGTEAFF
-	TRBV5-5	-	TRBJ1-5	TGTGCCAGCAGCTTGCCAGGGCCCAATCAGCCCCAGCATTTT	CASSLPGPNQPQHF
-	TRBV18	-	TRBJ1-2	TGTGCCAGCTCACCCGGACAGATTCAAGGCTACACCTTC	CASSPGQIQGYTF
-	TRBV5-1	-	TRBJ1-1	TGCGCCAGCAGCAAGGGGAGCACTGAAGCTTTCTTT	CASSKGSTEAFF
-	TRBV5-4	-	TRBJ1-2	TGTGCCAGCAGCCCCGCGGGGGGGAGCTATGGCTACACCTTC	CASSPAGGSYGYTF
-	TRBV7-9	-	TRBJ1-1	TGTGCCAGCAGCGGCACCCTGGGTCGGCAGGTCACTGAAGCTTTCTTT	CASSGTLGRQVTEAFF
-	TRBV30	-	TRBJ2-3	TGTGCCTGGGAGATGCGGGTGCGGGATACGCAGTATTTT	CAWEMRVRDTQYF
-	TRBV5-4	-	TRBJ2-1	TGTGCCAGCAGCTTGGTGGCAGGGGGAGGCAATGAGCAGTTCTTC	CASSLVAGGGNEQFF
-	TRBV6-5	-	TRBJ1-3	TGTGCCAGCAGCCTCTCGCTCAGGGAAAACACCATATATTTT	CASSLSLRENTIYF
-	TRBV9	-	TRBJ1-1	TGTGCCAGCACCCAGGACCCACAGAACACTGAAGCTTTCTTT	CASTQDPQNTEAFF